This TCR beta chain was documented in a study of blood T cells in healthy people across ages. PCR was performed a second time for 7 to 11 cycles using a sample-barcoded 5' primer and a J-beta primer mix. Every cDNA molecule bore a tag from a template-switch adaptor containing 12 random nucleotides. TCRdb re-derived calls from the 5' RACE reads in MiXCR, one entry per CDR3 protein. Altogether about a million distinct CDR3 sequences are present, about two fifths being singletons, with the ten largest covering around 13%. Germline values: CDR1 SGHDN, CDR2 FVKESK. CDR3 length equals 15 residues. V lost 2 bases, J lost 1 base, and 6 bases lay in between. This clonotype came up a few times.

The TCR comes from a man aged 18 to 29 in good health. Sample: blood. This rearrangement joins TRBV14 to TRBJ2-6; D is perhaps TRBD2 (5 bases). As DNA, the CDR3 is TGTGCCAGCAGCCAATGGACTTCTGGGGCCAACGTCCTGACTTTC. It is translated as CASSQWTSGANVLTF.